At least ten counts were recorded for the clone carrying this TCR beta chain. The CDR3 has 13 amino acids. The ends were cut back, 3 bases at V and 2 bases at J, with 8 bases in the middle. In germline, CDR1 is LNHDA, CDR2 SQIVND (reference sequence). RNA transcripts provided the source from which TCR beta CDR3 regions were amplified. In the first-round RT-PCR of the TCR CDR3, the HTBI primer set was used. Via MiXCR, TCRdb re-called the multiplex PCR reads, giving one row per CDR3 protein. In the table there are roughly 840,000 distinct CDR3 sequences, 35% to 45% of which are singletons. This specimen belongs to a study of T cells in Graves' hyperthyroidism and ophthalmopathy.

Specimen: blood. The sequence was collected from a man between 18 and 29 years old with Graves' hyperthyroidism. The chain carries TRBV19 and TRBJ2-7; D call uncertain. CDR3 bases: TGTGCCAGTAGTATCGGTGATACCTACGAGCAGTACTTC. Its protein is CASSIGDTYEQYF.